This passage covers 20 T cell receptor beta chains from one sample sequenced in a study of blood T cell repertoires in COVID-19. Sequencing used immunoSEQ multiplex PCR; TCRdb keeps in-frame clones, though not all of them. The sample lists about 200,000 clones; 85% to 90% were seen once. Sequences were obtained from peripheral blood. The receptors here all came from a woman in her 70s with acute or convalescent COVID-19.

A few counts support this clone. The chain employs TRBV2 and TRBJ1-1; perhaps TRBD1 as D (6 bases). The CDR3 runs to 15 residues. Germline CDR1 reads SNHLY; CDR2 reads FYNNEI. Trimming took off 6 bases at V and 0 bases at J, with 14 bases between the two ends. The CDR3: CASSLRQAVNTEAFF. The CDR3 nucleotides read TGTGCCAGCAGCCTCAGACAGGCGGTGAACACTGAAGCTTTCTTT.

This clone showed up just once. The chain couples TRBV24-1 to TRBJ1-5, with 10 bases matching TRBD1. Per germline, CDR1 KGHDR and CDR2 SFDVKD. V trimming: 4 bases; J trimming: 2 bases; junction bases outside the gene matches: 7. The CDR3 is 17 amino acids. CDR3: CATSEGQGYSGNQPQHF. The CDR3 coding sequence is TGTGCCACCAGTGAGGGACAGGGGTATAGTGGCAATCAGCCCCAGCATTTT.

The chain couples TRBV5-1 to TRBJ2-7; no clear D. The CDR3 runs to 14 residues. V lost 0 bases to trimming and J lost 0 bases, with 7 bases between them. Germline V gives CDR1 SGHRS, CDR2 YFSETQ. CDR3 sequence (DNA): TGCGCCAGCAGCTTGGTTAGAAGCTCCTACGAGCAGTACTTC. Residues: CASSLVRSSYEQYF.

The chain recombines TRBV6-5 with TRBJ1-2; D is perhaps TRBD1 (5 bases). This CDR3 comprises 13 residues. CDR1 is MNHEY, CDR2 SVGAGI, per germline. The V gene lost 4 bases and the J gene lost 8 bases, with 14 bases spanning the gap. CDR3 bases: TGTGCCAGCAGTTCTACAGGTCCTGGGGGCTACACCTTC. It translates to CASSSTGPGGYTF.

The chain links TRBV9 to TRBJ1-1; unclear D gene. CDR3 length: 16 amino acids. Germline V lookup: CDR1 SGDLS, CDR2 YYNGEE. V dropped 4 bases and J dropped 1 base, with 17 bases sitting between them. In DNA, the CDR3 is TGTGCCAGCAGCCCTCATACCGGGATACGGAACACTGAAGCTTTCTTT. Its protein is CASSPHTGIRNTEAFF.

The V call is TRBV7-9, the J call TRBJ1-2; D is uncertain. Germline V CDR1 and CDR2: SEHNR, FQNEAQ (reference sequence). The CDR3 length is 12 residues. Trimming took 5 bases from V and 8 from J, leaving 12 bases between them. The CDR3 is CASSPVASGYTF. The CDR3 DNA follows: TGTGCCAGCAGCCCTGTGGCCTCCGGCTACACCTTC.

The V and J genes are TRBV7-2 and TRBJ1-1; TRBD1 matches at 8 bases. This CDR3 comprises 15 residues. V dropped 6 bases and J dropped 5; count of bases not matched to a gene: 11. Germline V lookup: CDR1 SGHTA, CDR2 FQGNSA. The CDR3 protein is CASSSSDRGRTEAFF. CDR3 nucleotide sequence: TGTGCCAGCAGTTCTAGCGACAGGGGTCGGACTGAAGCTTTCTTT. Drawing the rest from reference TRBV7-2 and TRBJ1-1, the complete variable domain is GAGVSQSPSNKVTEKGKDVELRCDPISGHTALYWYRQSLGQGLEFLIYFQGNSAPDKSGLPSDRFSAERTGGSVSTLTIQRTQQEDSAVYLCASSSSDRGRTEAFFGQGTRLTVV.

V and J are TRBV2 and TRBJ1-2; D might be TRBD1 (5 bases). With 7 bases removed from V and 6 bases from J, the gap between germline ends came to 18 bases. CDR1 and CDR2 (germline): SNHLY, FYNNEI. The CDR3 has 14 amino acids. Here the CDR3 reads CASIMIQAAHGYTF. The CDR3 nucleotides read TGTGCCAGCATAATGATACAGGCAGCGCATGGCTACACCTTC.

V usage is TRBV5-4 and J usage is TRBJ2-3; D unresolved. Germline V gene lookup returns CDR1 SGHNT and CDR2 YYREEE (reference sequence). Trimming removed 4 bases at V and 2 bases at J, with 11 bases between. The CDR3 contains 14 residues. CDR3 region: CASSKDSTTDTQYF. DNA of the CDR3: TGTGCCAGCAGCAAAGACTCAACCACAGATACGCAGTATTTT.

The chain joins TRBV15 to TRBJ2-5; TRBD1 matches 10 bases. The CDR3 is made up of 15 amino acids. The germline V gene has CDR1 LNHNV and CDR2 YYDKDF (reference sequence). V dropped 5 bases and J dropped 5; count of bases not matched to a gene: 8. The CDR3 here is CATSSRDRGRETQYF. CDR3 nucleotides: TGTGCCACCAGCTCCCGGGACAGGGGAAGGGAGACCCAGTACTTC. The full variable domain, its missing parts supplied by reference TRBV15 and TRBJ2-5, is DAMVIQNPRYQVTQFGKPVTLSCSQTLNHNVMYWYQQKSSQAPKLLFHYYDKDFNNEADTPDNFQSRRPNTSFCFLDIRSPGLGDTAMYLCATSSRDRGRETQYFGPGTRLLVL.

This clone came up once. J is TRBJ1-1 and V is TRBV19; a weak D match, TRBD1 (5 bases). This CDR3 region has 14 residues. CDR1 and CDR2 (germline): LNHDA, SQIVND (reference sequence). The germline V and J ends were trimmed by 6 bases and 3 bases, with 14 bases remaining between them. The CDR3 DNA reads as TGTGCCAGTAGGAGGACAATTCGGGACACTGAAGCTTTCTTT. This codes for CASRRTIRDTEAFF. The full variable domain, completed using reference TRBV19 and TRBJ1-1, is DGGITQSPKYLFRKEGQNVTLSCEQNLNHDAMYWYRQDPGQGLRLIYYSQIVNDFQKGDIAEGYSVSREKKESFPLTVTSAQKNPTAFYLCASRRTIRDTEAFFGQGTRLTVV.

Comment on this clone: Other nucleotide sequences in the sample specify the same CDR3. The rearrangement links TRBV18 to TRBJ2-7; TRBD2 aligns across 7 bases. Germline values: CDR1 KGHSH, CDR2 LQKENI. V gave up 3 bases and J gave up 3 bases; unmatched junction bases: 5. This CDR3 contains 14 residues. CDR3 sequence: CASSPSREGYEQYF. DNA of the CDR3: TGTGCCAGCTCACCGTCCAGGGAGGGCTACGAGCAGTACTTC.

This clone was seen a single time. The V call is TRBV3-1 (or the pseudogene TRBV3-2), the J call TRBJ2-5, with D possibly TRBD2 on 5 matching bases. Germline V gene data show CDR1 as LGHDT and CDR2 as YNNKEL (reference sequence). There are 14 residues in the CDR3. V was pared by 4 bases and J by 1 base, with 10 bases between. The CDR3 DNA is TGTGCCAGCAGCCCCGACTACCTCCAAGAGACCCAGTACTTC. Protein: CASSPDYLQETQYF.

This clone has only a few counts. The chain has TRBV2 and TRBJ1-4; possibly TRBD1 for D (6 bases). Trimming pared 4 bases from V and 7 bases from J, leaving 10 bases between. Germline loops: CDR1 SNHLY, CDR2 FYNNEI. The CDR3 totals 13 residues. The CDR3 coding sequence is TGTGCCAGCAGTGGGGGGGGCAGTGAAAAACTGTTTTTT. Amino acids: CASSGGGSEKLFF.

This clone was seen only a few times. In nucleotides, the CDR3 is TGCGCCAGCAGCTTGAACGGGAGGGCCCTCAATGAGCAGTTCTTC. Residues: CASSLNGRALNEQFF. This chain uses TRBV5-1 with TRBJ2-1; TRBD2 matches 8 bases. The V segment lost 1 base and the J segment 6 bases; nucleotides outside the gene matches: 6. Germline CDR1 reads SGHRS; CDR2 reads YFSETQ. CDR3 size: 15 residues.

V is TRBV6-5 and J is TRBJ2-7, with 7 bases lining up with TRBD2. Germline lookup yields CDR1 MNHEY and CDR2 SVGAGI. The V and J ends lost 4 bases and 3 bases, in that order; junction bases with no gene match: 9. There are 15 residues in the CDR3. Written as DNA, the CDR3 is TGTGCCAGCAGTTGGAGCGGGACGGACGACTACGAGCAGTACTTC. Translating gives CASSWSGTDDYEQYF.

This clone was found a few times. Other DNA sequences within the sample encode an identical CDR3. The genes are TRBV25-1 and TRBJ1-2; D not certain. Trimming left V 1 base short and J 1 base short, with 7 bases between. There are 14 residues in the CDR3. CDR1 is MGHDK, CDR2 SYGVNS, per germline. DNA of the CDR3: TGTGCCAGCAGTGAATCGGGTGATAACTATGGCTACACCTTC. It encodes CASSESGDNYGYTF.

V usage is TRBV29-1 and J usage is TRBJ1-1; perhaps TRBD1 as D (5 bases). The V end was cut by 6 bases, the J end by 0 bases, with 11 bases between. Germline values: CDR1 SQVTM, CDR2 ANQGSEA. The CDR3 has 13 amino acids. CDR3 sequence: CSVGGGMNTEAFF. The CDR3, as DNA: TGCAGCGTGGGGGGGGGAATGAACACTGAAGCTTTCTTT.

The chain joins TRBV28 to TRBJ2-1, with a weak D call TRBD2 (5 bases). The CDR3 is 17 residues long. V was shortened by 4 bases and J by 0 bases, with 16 bases between the two germline ends. CDR1 is MDHEN, CDR2 SYDVKM, per germline. Written as DNA, the CDR3 is TGTGCCAGCAGTTCGCAACTAGGAGGCGGCTCCTACAATGAGCAGTTCTTC. Amino acid sequence: CASSSQLGGGSYNEQFF.

This rearrangement joins TRBV7-9 to TRBJ2-5, with 8 bases aligning to TRBD1. Trimming cost V 5 bases and J 2 bases; bases outside gene matches: 13. In germline, CDR1 is SEHNR, CDR2 FQNEAQ (reference sequence). CDR3 length equals 17 residues. CDR3: CASSPPFDRGRQETQYF. The CDR3 DNA is TGTGCCAGCAGCCCCCCCTTCGACAGGGGACGTCAAGAGACCCAGTACTTC.